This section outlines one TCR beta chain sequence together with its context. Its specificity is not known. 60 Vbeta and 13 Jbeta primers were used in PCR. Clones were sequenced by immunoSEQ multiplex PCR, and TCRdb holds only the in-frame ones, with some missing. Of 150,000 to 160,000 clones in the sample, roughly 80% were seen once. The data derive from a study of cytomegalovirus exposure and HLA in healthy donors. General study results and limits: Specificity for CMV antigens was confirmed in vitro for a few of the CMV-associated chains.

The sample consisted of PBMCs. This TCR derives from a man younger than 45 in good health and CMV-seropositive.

The CDR3 loop reads CASSHERGGRTDTQYF. Here the CDR3 DNA reads TGTGCCAGCAGCCACGAGCGAGGCGGCCGCACAGATACGCAGTATTTT. The chain has TRBV14 and TRBJ2-3; no clear D gene. Trimming removed 3 bases at V and 1 base at J, with 14 bases between. CDR1 is SGHDN, CDR2 FVKESK, per germline. This CDR3 is built from 16 residues.